Each of the 3 T cell receptor beta chains below was sequenced from the same sample in a study of T cells expressing NK-cell markers. TCRdb reprocessed the 5' RACE reads and reports one entry per CDR3 protein, with no DNA. The sample table includes some 300,000 distinct CDR3 sequences. Material for sequencing was blood T cells: a sorted CD56 or NKG2C T cell subset, CD4+ or CD8+ T cells, or bulk PBMC T cells (not recorded which). These receptors came from a young man in good health.

The V call is TRBV6-5, the J call TRBJ1-3; TCRdb calls TRBD1, which cannot be checked without DNA. CDR1 and CDR2 (germline): MNHEY, SVGAGI. This CDR3 region has 15 residues. CDR3 sequence reads: CASSRTGKSGNTIYF.

CDR3 amino acids: CSAVRGVGTETQYF. This rearrangement joins TRBV20-1 to TRBJ2-5; without DNA, the TCRdb call of TRBD1 cannot be checked. Germline CDR1 reads DFQATT; CDR2 reads SNEGSKA (reference sequence). The CDR3 is 14 amino acids.

The CDR3 here is CASSSRAGTSSNEQFF. This chain connects TRBV9 to TRBJ2-1; TCRdb calls TRBD2, which cannot be checked without DNA. The CDR3 extends over 16 amino acids. Per the germline V gene, CDR1 is SGDLS and CDR2 is YYNGEE.